The rows below give T cell receptor beta chains drawn from one sample of a study of cytomegalovirus exposure and HLA in healthy donors. Profiled with immunoSEQ multiplex PCR; TCRdb holds only in-frame clones, not every one. The sample holds a few hundred thousand clones, around 80% seen once. The sequenced sample consisted of PBMCs. The receptors originated from an older woman in good health and CMV-seropositive. The CDR3 runs from the conserved cysteine through the conserved F or W. A D gene is named only where the DNA matches it firmly. The size of a clone is reported for some rows only, either as once, few or many, or as a class for expanded clones.

d_gene	v_gene	abundance	j_gene	CDR3aa	CDR3nt
-	TRBV19	-	TRBJ1-2	CASNGFDYGYTF	TGTGCCAGTAACGGGTTTGACTATGGCTACACCTTC
TRBD2	TRBV4-3	-	TRBJ2-3	CASSQSGPGLAGGTDTQYF	TGCGCCAGCAGCCAATCCGGACCGGGACTAGCGGGGGGCACAGATACGCAGTATTTT
TRBD2	TRBV6-6	-	TRBJ2-3	CASSQPGLVADTQYF	TGTGCCAGCAGTCAACCGGGACTAGTGGCAGATACGCAGTATTTT
TRBD2	TRBV7-2	once	TRBJ2-7	CASSSAGTSIYEQYF	TGTGCCAGCAGCTCCGCCGGGACTAGCATATACGAGCAGTACTTC
-	TRBV9	-	TRBJ2-3	CASGDGSRNTDTQYF	TGTGCCAGCGGCGATGGGAGCCGAAACACAGATACGCAGTATTTT
-	TRBV6-5	-	TRBJ1-3	CASSYGIHSGNTIYF	TGTGCCAGCAGTTACGGCATTCACTCTGGAAACACCATATATTTT
-	TRBV15	-	TRBJ1-5	CATSRDKAGLWPQHF	TGTGCCACCAGCAGAGATAAGGCAGGGCTTTGGCCCCAGCATTTT
-	TRBV10-3	few	TRBJ2-3	CAIGEGLSTDTQYF	TGTGCCATCGGTGAGGGACTGAGCACAGATACGCAGTATTTT
-	TRBV6-6	-	TRBJ2-7	CASRLDIFPYEQYF	TGTGCCAGCAGACTAGACATATTCCCCTACGAGCAGTACTTC
-	TRBV5-1	-	TRBJ1-1	CASSSGAGSLNTEAFF	TGCGCCAGCAGCTCTGGGGCAGGGTCCCTGAACACTGAAGCTTTCTTT
TRBD1	TRBV2	few	TRBJ1-2	CASSDSRTGHSDYGYTF	TGTGCCAGCAGCGATTCCCGGACAGGGCATTCTGACTATGGCTACACCTTC
TRBD1	TRBV5-1	-	TRBJ1-4	CASSDPGTGEKLFF	TGCGCCAGCAGCGATCCCGGGACAGGTGAAAAACTGTTTTTT
TRBD1	TRBV13	-	TRBJ2-7	CASSLLERGHEQYF	TGTGCCAGCAGCTTATTAGAGAGGGGGCACGAGCAGTACTTC
-	TRBV6-4	-	TRBJ2-1	CASSSQGVGEQFF	TGTGCCAGCAGTTCACAGGGAGTTGGTGAGCAGTTCTTC
TRBD1	TRBV15	-	TRBJ2-3	CATSRVRGPTDTQYF	TGTGCCACCAGCAGAGTTAGGGGGCCCACAGATACGCAGTATTTT
TRBD1	TRBV7-4	-	TRBJ2-7	CASIGQGDYEQYF	TGTGCCAGCATCGGACAGGGGGATTACGAGCAGTACTTC
TRBD1	TRBV7-8	once	TRBJ2-7	CASSSPGQGTYEQYF	TGTGCCAGCAGCTCCCCGGGACAGGGGACCTACGAGCAGTACTTC
TRBD2	TRBV30	-	TRBJ2-5	CAWSTGLAPETQYF	TGTGCCTGGAGTACAGGACTAGCTCCCGAGACCCAGTACTTC
TRBD1	TRBV11-1	-	TRBJ2-7	CASRLGAGTGGAEQYF	TGTGCCAGCAGGTTAGGAGCCGGGACAGGGGGCGCCGAGCAGTACTTC
-	TRBV7-9	-	TRBJ2-7	CASSLKQGGRGYEQYF	TGTGCCAGCAGCTTAAAGCAAGGCGGCAGGGGCTACGAGCAGTACTTC
-	TRBV12-5	once	TRBJ2-2	CASGLAISGNTGELFF	TGTGCTAGTGGTTTGGCTATTAGCGGGAACACCGGGGAGCTGTTTTTT
-	TRBV5-1	few	TRBJ2-5	CASSSFPDVAQETQYF	TGCGCCAGCAGCTCATTCCCCGACGTAGCGCAAGAGACCCAGTACTTC
-	TRBV7-9	-	TRBJ1-1	CASSLRAGQNTEAFF	TGTGCCAGCAGCTTAAGGGCAGGACAGAACACTGAAGCTTTCTTT
-	TRBV7-3	-	TRBJ2-2	CASSSQVAGELFF	TGTGCCAGCAGCTCACAGGTTGCCGGGGAGCTGTTTTTT
-	TRBV5-4	once	TRBJ2-1	CASSPGSTYNEQFF	TGTGCCAGCAGCCCCGGGTCCACCTACAATGAGCAGTTCTTC
TRBD1	TRBV6-5	-	TRBJ2-7	CASSYDRVYEQYF	TGTGCCAGCAGTTACGACAGGGTCTACGAGCAGTACTTC
TRBD1	TRBV19	-	TRBJ1-6	CASSIMTGVNSPLHF	TGTGCCAGTAGTATAATGACAGGGGTGAATTCACCCCTCCACTTT
-	TRBV5-1	-	TRBJ2-5	CASSLIFSTEGETQYF	TGCGCCAGCAGCTTGATCTTTTCGACAGAAGGAGAGACCCAGTACTTC
TRBD1	TRBV7-6	-	TRBJ1-5	CASGQGAGTSNQPQHF	TGTGCCAGCGGACAGGGGGCCGGAACGAGCAATCAGCCCCAGCATTTT
TRBD2	TRBV5-1	few	TRBJ2-7	CASSLGTSGGLSYEQYF	TGCGCCAGCAGCCTCGGGACTAGCGGGGGTCTCTCCTACGAGCAGTACTTC
-	TRBV5-6	-	TRBJ1-1	CASSFGGGDTEAFF	TGTGCCAGCAGCTTCGGAGGGGGGGACACTGAAGCTTTCTTT
-	TRBV28	-	TRBJ2-3	CASGGQDTQYF	TGTGCCAGCGGCGGCCAAGATACGCAGTATTTT
TRBD1	TRBV4-1	once	TRBJ1-5	CASSQVDSGGQPQHF	TGCGCCAGCAGCCAAGTGGATTCAGGGGGGCAGCCCCAGCATTTT
TRBD2	TRBV10-3	-	TRBJ2-4	CAVGEGAKNIQYF	TGTGCCGTCGGGGAGGGAGCCAAAAACATTCAGTACTTC
TRBD2	TRBV2	-	TRBJ2-7	CAISGTSAEQYF	TGTGCCATCTCCGGGACTAGCGCCGAGCAGTACTTC
TRBD1	TRBV4-3	-	TRBJ2-7	CASSQDVRDEGAGEQYF	TGCGCCAGCAGCCAAGATGTAAGGGACGAGGGGGCCGGCGAGCAGTACTTC
TRBD1	TRBV27	-	TRBJ1-2	CASSLGTGASGYTF	TGTGCCAGCAGTTTAGGGACAGGGGCTTCTGGCTACACCTTC
-	TRBV2	few	TRBJ1-1	CASGKEDSAYTEAFF	TGTGCCAGCGGAAAGGAGGATTCGGCGTACACTGAAGCTTTCTTT
TRBD2	TRBV6-5	-	TRBJ2-7	CASRTGLAGSYEQYF	TGTGCCAGCAGAACGGGACTAGCGGGATCCTACGAGCAGTACTTC
TRBD1	TRBV5-4	-	TRBJ2-3	CASSHRGGTDTQYF	TGTGCCAGCAGCCACAGGGGAGGCACAGATACGCAGTATTTT
-	TRBV6-1	-	TRBJ1-5	CASSGRFEGRSTPQPQHF	TGTGCCAGCAGTGGACGCTTCGAGGGTCGATCTACCCCTCAGCCCCAGCATTTT
TRBD1	TRBV7-8	-	TRBJ1-5	CASSLYRGQAHQPQHF	TGTGCCAGCAGCTTATACAGAGGACAGGCGCATCAGCCCCAGCATTTT
-	TRBV9	-	TRBJ2-5	CASSVNSVTRETQYF	TGTGCCAGCAGCGTCAATAGCGTCACGAGGGAGACCCAGTACTTC
-	TRBV7-7	few	TRBJ2-5	CASSLSYQETQYF	TGTGCCAGCAGCCTCTCGTACCAAGAGACCCAGTACTTC
-	TRBV19	once	TRBJ1-2	CASSTHGQLSNYGYTF	TGTGCCAGTAGTACTCACGGACAGCTCTCTAACTATGGCTACACCTTC
TRBD1	TRBV11-2	-	TRBJ2-4	CASSLVGDRAKNIQYF	TGTGCCAGCAGCTTAGTTGGGGACAGGGCGAAAAACATTCAGTACTTC
TRBD1	TRBV11-3	-	TRBJ1-1	CASSLGPGQGRAEAFF	TGTGCCAGCAGCTTAGGACCGGGACAGGGGAGGGCTGAAGCTTTCTTT
-	TRBV10-2	-	TRBJ2-7	CASSELQGFYEQYF	TGCGCCAGCAGTGAGCTTCAGGGCTTCTACGAGCAGTACTTC
-	TRBV10-3	few	TRBJ2-7	CAISGGGQKVREQYF	TGTGCCATCAGTGGAGGCGGACAGAAAGTCCGCGAGCAGTACTTC